The TCR beta chain described here comes from a study of shared clonotypes between healthy human individuals. This CDR3 is 13 amino acids long. The germline V gene has CDR1 SEHNR and CDR2 FQNEAQ (reference sequence). V shed 3 bases and J shed 4 bases, with 9 bases lying between them. This table comes from immunoSEQ multiplex PCR, and its TCRdb copy is limited to in-frame clones, with some not included. The sample has 400,000 to 500,000 clones, about three quarters seen once; the top ten hold 13%. Sequenced material: PBMCs. This receptor was identified in a middle-aged woman in good health. Some clones in this sample may be carry-over from other donors' samples. V is TRBV7-9 and J is TRBJ1-2; D remains ambiguous. The CDR3 coding sequence is TGTGCCAGCAGCTTCCGGCGGGCCTATGGCTACACCTTC. It yields the protein CASSFRRAYGYTF. The full variable domain, completed using reference TRBV7-9 and TRBJ1-2, is DTGVSQNPRHKITKRGQNVTFRCDPISEHNRLYWYRQTLGQGPEFLTYFQNEAQLEKSRLLSDRFSAERPKGSFSTLEIQRTEQGDSAMYLCASSFRRAYGYTFGSGTRLTVV.